What follows is one TCR beta chain and its context. No antigen is known for it. The CDR3 loop spans 15 amino acids. Germline V gene sequence: CDR1 MDHEN, CDR2 SYDVKM. V was trimmed by 7 bases and J by 5 bases, leaving 21 bases between them. PCR was performed a second time for about 7 to 12 cycles using a sample-barcoded 5' primer and a J-beta primer mix. TCRdb recomputed calls from the 5' RACE reads with MiXCR, one row per CDR3 protein. The sample carries 600,000 to 850,000 distinct CDR3 sequences, roughly two fifths recorded once. The record originates from a study of blood T cells in healthy people across ages. The study's findings and limits: Strong correlation linked observed beta diversity and percent naive T cells. Diversity was estimated from one million T cells, and these estimates were considered underestimates.

Source material: blood. The chain joins TRBV28 to TRBJ2-7, with a tentative D call TRBD2 (5 bases). The clonotype comes from a woman in her fifties or sixties in good health. CDR3 bases: TGTGCCAGCATCTCTCTTCTGGGGAGCGTCCACGAGCAGTACTTC. Protein: CASISLLGSVHEQYF.